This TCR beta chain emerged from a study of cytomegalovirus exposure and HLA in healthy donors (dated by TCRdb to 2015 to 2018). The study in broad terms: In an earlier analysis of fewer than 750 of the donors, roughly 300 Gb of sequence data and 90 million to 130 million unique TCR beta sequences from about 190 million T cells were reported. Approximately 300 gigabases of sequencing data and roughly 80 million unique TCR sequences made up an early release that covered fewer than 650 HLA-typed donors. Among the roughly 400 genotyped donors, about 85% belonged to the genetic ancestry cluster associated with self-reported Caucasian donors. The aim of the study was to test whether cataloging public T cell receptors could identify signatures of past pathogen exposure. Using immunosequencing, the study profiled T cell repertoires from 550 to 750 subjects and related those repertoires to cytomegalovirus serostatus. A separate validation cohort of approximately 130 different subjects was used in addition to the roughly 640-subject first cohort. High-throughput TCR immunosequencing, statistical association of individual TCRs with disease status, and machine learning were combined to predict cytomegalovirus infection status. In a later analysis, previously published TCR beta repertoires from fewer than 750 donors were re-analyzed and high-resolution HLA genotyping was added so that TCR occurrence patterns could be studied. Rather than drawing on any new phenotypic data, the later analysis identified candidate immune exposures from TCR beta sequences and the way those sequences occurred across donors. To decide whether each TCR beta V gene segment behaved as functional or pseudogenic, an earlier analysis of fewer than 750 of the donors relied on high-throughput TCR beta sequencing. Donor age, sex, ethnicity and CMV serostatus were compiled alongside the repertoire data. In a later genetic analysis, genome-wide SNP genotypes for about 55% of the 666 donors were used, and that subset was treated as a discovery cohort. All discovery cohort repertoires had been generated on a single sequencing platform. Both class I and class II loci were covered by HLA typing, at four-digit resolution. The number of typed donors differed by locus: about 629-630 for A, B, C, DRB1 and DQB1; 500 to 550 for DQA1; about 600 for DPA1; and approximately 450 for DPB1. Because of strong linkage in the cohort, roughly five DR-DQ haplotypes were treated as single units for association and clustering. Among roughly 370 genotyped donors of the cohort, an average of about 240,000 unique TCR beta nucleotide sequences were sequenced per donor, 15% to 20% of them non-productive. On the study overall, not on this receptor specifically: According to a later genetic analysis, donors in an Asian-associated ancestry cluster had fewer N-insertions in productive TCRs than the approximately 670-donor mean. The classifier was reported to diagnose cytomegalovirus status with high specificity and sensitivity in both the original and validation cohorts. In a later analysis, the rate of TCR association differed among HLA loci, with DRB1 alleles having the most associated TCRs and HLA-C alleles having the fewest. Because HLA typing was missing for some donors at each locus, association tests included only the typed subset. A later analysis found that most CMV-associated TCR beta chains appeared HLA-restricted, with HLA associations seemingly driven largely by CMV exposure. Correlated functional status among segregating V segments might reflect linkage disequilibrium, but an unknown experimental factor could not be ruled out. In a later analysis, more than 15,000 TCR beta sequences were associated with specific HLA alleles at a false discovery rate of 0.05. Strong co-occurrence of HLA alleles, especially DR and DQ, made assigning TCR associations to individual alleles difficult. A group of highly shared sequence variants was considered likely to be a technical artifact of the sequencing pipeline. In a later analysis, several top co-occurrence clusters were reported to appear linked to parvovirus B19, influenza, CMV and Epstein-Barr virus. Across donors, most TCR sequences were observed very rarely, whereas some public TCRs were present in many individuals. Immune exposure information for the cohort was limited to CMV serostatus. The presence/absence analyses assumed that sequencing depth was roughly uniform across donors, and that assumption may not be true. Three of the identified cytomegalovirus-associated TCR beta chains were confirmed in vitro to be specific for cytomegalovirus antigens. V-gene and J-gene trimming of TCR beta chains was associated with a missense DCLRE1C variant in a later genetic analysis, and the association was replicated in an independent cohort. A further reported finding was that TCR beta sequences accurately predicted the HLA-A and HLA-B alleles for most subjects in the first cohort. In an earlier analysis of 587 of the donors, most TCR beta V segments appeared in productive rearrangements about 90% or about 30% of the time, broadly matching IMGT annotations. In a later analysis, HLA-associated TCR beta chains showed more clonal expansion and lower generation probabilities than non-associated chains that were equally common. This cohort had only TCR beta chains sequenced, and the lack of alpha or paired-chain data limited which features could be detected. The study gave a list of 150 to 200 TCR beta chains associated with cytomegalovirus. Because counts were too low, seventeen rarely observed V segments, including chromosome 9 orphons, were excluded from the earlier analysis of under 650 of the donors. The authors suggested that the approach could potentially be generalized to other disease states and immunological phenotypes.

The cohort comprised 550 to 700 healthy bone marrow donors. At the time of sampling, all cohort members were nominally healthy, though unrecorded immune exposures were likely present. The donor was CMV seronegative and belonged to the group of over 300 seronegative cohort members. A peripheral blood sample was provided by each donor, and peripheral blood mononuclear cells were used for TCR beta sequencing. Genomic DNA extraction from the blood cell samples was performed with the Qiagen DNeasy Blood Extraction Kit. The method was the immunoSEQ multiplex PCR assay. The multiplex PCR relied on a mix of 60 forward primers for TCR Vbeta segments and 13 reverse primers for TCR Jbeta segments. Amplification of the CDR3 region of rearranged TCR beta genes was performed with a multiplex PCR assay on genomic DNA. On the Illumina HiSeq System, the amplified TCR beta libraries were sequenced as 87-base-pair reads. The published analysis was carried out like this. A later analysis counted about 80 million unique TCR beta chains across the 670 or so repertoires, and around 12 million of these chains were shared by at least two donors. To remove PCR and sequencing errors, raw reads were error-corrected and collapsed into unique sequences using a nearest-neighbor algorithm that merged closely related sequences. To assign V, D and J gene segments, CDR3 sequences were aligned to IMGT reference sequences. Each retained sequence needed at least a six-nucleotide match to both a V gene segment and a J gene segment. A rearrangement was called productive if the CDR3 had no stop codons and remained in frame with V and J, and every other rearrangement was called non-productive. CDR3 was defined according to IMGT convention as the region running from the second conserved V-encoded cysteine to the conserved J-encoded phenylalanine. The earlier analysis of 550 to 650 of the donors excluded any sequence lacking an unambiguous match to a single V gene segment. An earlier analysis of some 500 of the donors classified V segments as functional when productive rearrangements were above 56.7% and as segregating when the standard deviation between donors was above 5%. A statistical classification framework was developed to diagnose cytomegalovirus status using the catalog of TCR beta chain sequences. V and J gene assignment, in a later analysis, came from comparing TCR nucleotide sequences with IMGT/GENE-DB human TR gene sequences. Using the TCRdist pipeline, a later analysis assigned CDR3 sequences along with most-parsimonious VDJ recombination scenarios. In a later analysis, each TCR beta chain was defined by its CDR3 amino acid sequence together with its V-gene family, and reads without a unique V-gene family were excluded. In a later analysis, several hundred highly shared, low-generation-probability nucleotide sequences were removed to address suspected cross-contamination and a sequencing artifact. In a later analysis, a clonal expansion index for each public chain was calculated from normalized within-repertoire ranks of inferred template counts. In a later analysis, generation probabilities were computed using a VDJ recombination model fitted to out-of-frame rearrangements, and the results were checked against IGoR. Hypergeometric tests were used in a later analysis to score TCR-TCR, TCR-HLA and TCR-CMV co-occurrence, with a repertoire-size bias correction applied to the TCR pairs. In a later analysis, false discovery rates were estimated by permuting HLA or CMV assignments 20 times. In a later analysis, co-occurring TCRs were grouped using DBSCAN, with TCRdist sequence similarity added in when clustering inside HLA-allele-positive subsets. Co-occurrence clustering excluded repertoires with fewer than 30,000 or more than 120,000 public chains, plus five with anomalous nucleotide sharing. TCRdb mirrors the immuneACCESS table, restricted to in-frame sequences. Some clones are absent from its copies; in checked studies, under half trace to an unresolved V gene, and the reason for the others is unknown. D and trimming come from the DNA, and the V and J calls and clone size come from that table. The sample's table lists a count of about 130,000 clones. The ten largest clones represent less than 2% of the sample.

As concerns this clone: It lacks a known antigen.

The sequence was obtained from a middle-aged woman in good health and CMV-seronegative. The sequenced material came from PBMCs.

The encoded CDR3 is CASSFSGPNTGELFF. The sequenced DNA: TGCGCCAGCAGCTTTAGTGGGCCGAACACCGGGGAGCTGTTTTTT. Recombination connected TRBV5-1 to TRBJ2-2, with the D gene too uncertain to name. V gives up 2 bases and J gives up 0 bases, and the segment between their germline ends measures 8 bases. The CDR3, cysteine through phenylalanine, is 15 amino acids long. The kept DNA is CDR3 alone, 45 bases in frame from the first base. CDR1 and CDR2, looked up from the germline V gene, are SGHRS and YFSETQ.